The 18 T cell receptor beta chains given below trace back to one sample, sequenced in a study of blood T cell repertoires in COVID-19. Sequencing was performed with immunoSEQ multiplex PCR; in TCRdb, only in-frame clones are kept and a portion is missing. The data show under 300,000 clones, with about 90% seen just once and about 6% held by the top ten. Material for sequencing was PBMCs or T cells enriched from blood (not recorded which). These receptors all stem from a woman in her 30s with acute COVID-19.

The J gene is TRBJ2-3, the V gene TRBV5-1, with 8 nucleotides matching TRBD2. Germline V gene lookup returns CDR1 SGHRS and CDR2 YFSETQ. CDR3 length equals 16 residues. V trimming: 0 bases; J trimming: 2 bases; junction bases outside the gene matches: 5. This CDR3 reads CASSLGTSGHTDTQYF. CDR3 bases: TGCGCCAGCAGCTTGGGAACTAGCGGTCACACAGATACGCAGTATTTT.

V and J are TRBV27 and TRBJ1-1, with 7 bases fitting TRBD1. This CDR3 comprises 13 residues. V lost 10 bases and J lost 3; bases outside the gene matches: 8. Looked up from germline, CDR1 is MNHEY and CDR2 is SMNVEV (reference sequence). The CDR3 DNA is TGTGCCACTGGTAGGGGGCGTTACACTGAAGCTTTCTTT. It translates to CATGRGRYTEAFF.

Comments on this clone: This sample includes further DNA sequences coding for the same CDR3. V is TRBV9 and J is TRBJ2-3; the match to TRBD2 covers 7 bases. The CDR3 runs 15 residues. The germline gives CDR1 SGDLS, CDR2 YYNGEE. The J segment lost 3 bases and the V segment lost 0 bases, leaving 4 bases of the junction unmatched. The chain's CDR3 is CASSVGLAATDTQYF. In nucleotides, the CDR3 is TGTGCCAGCAGCGTAGGTCTAGCGGCGACAGATACGCAGTATTTT. The full variable domain, in which reference TRBV9 and TRBJ2-3 provide the parts outside the CDR3, is DSGVTQTPKHLITATGQRVTLRCSPRSGDLSVYWYQQSLDQGLQFLIQYYNGEERAKGNILERFSAQQFPDLHSELNLSSLELGDSALYFCASSVGLAATDTQYFGPGTRLTVL.

The chain recombines TRBV24-1 with TRBJ1-6; 8 positions agree with TRBD1. CDR3 size: 18 residues. The J segment lost 7 bases and the V segment lost 5 bases, leaving 15 bases of the junction unmatched. Germline values: CDR1 KGHDR, CDR2 SFDVKD. CDR3 region: CATSVRASRQGANSPLHF. CDR3 in DNA: TGTGCCACCAGTGTTAGGGCCTCGCGGCAGGGGGCAAATTCACCCCTCCACTTT.

The chain links TRBV14 to TRBJ1-1; D is unclear. Germline CDR1 and CDR2: SGHDN and FVKESK. CDR3 length: 14 amino acids. V was clipped by 1 base and J by 4 bases, with 10 bases between them. The chain's CDR3 is CASSQGGRPTEAFF. DNA for the CDR3: TGTGCCAGCAGCCAAGGAGGGCGGCCCACTGAAGCTTTCTTT.

J is TRBJ1-1 and V is TRBV29-1, with 8 bases aligning to TRBD1. Germline V CDR1 and CDR2: SQVTM, ANQGSEA. This CDR3 spans 13 amino acids. The junction had 3 bases not matched to a gene; V was cut back by 5 bases and J by 1 base. The DNA for the CDR3 is TGCAGCGTTTCCGACAGGGGGAACACTGAAGCTTTCTTT. The encoded protein is CSVSDRGNTEAFF.

The gene calls are TRBV12-5 and TRBJ2-1; weak D call: TRBD2 (6 bases). Germline CDR1 LGHNT, CDR2 FRNRAP. CDR3 length: 14 residues. V lost 2 bases and J lost 7, with 12 bases in between. Written as DNA, the CDR3 is TGTGCTAGTGGTTTGCCGGGAGAGTCAAATGAGCAGTTCTTC. It codes for CASGLPGESNEQFF. The whole variable domain, remainder taken from reference TRBV12-5 and TRBJ2-1, is DARVTQTPRHKVTEMGQEVTMRCQPILGHNTVFWYRQTMMQGLELLAYFRNRAPLDDSGMPKDRFSAEMPDATLATLKIQPSEPRDSAVYFCASGLPGESNEQFFGPGTRLTVL.

The chain carries TRBV28 and TRBJ1-5; 7 bases match TRBD1. The CDR3 runs to 15 residues. CDR1 is MDHEN, CDR2 SYDVKM, per germline. J gave up 3 bases and V 6 bases, and 8 bases lay outside the gene matches. The CDR3 loop is CASSIGTDLNQPQHF. The CDR3 DNA reads TGTGCCAGCAGCATCGGGACAGATCTCAATCAGCCCCAGCATTTT.

The chain has TRBV28 and TRBJ2-7; 10 bases align to TRBD2. Germline-derived CDR1 and CDR2 are MDHEN and SYDVKM. The V gene end was trimmed by 3 bases and the J gene end by 5 bases; junction bases not matched to a gene: 13. This CDR3 has 17 amino acids. The CDR3 sequence: CASSFGVLAGESHEQYF. Written as DNA, the CDR3 is TGTGCCAGCAGTTTTGGAGTTCTAGCGGGAGAGTCCCACGAGCAGTACTTC. The whole variable domain, remainder taken from reference TRBV28 and TRBJ2-7, is DVKVTQSSRYLVKRTGEKVFLECVQDMDHENMFWYRQDPGLGLRLIYFSYDVKMKEKGDIPEGYSVSREKKERFSLILESASTNQTSMYLCASSFGVLAGESHEQYFGPGTRLTVT.

The chain is built from TRBV14 and TRBJ2-7, with TRBD2 matching 8 bases. Germline V gene data show CDR1 as SGHDN and CDR2 as FVKESK. This CDR3 has 16 residues. With 1 base clipped from V and 4 bases from J, the junction kept 9 bases outside the gene matches. The CDR3 spells CASSQVTGGPLYEQYF. In DNA, the CDR3 is TGTGCCAGCAGCCAAGTTACGGGAGGGCCTCTATACGAGCAGTACTTC.

The J gene is TRBJ1-1, the V gene TRBV2; maybe TRBD1 (6 bases). The ends were cut back, 5 bases at V and 0 bases at J, with 13 bases in the middle. The germline V gene has CDR1 SNHLY and CDR2 FYNNEI. There are 15 residues in the CDR3. The CDR3 DNA is TGTGCCAGCAGTCTTATGGACAGTATGAACACTGAAGCTTTCTTT. Its protein product is CASSLMDSMNTEAFF.

The chain couples TRBV6-5 to TRBJ2-3; 10 bases fit TRBD2. Trimming cost V 7 bases and J 11 bases; bases outside gene matches: 6. The CDR3 runs 12 residues. Per germline, CDR1 MNHEY and CDR2 SVGAGI. The CDR3 coding sequence is TGTGCCAGCACCACCGGACTAGCGGAGCAGTATTTT. It encodes CASTTGLAEQYF.

This clone was seen repeatedly, ten times or more. This CDR3 is CASSGGLAESLPHEQYF. In nucleotides, the CDR3 is TGTGCCAGCAGCGGAGGACTAGCGGAATCACTACCCCACGAGCAGTACTTC. This rearrangement joins TRBV9 to TRBJ2-7, with 10 positions matching TRBD2. J was trimmed by 5 bases and V by 3 bases; bases with no gene match: 14. There are 17 residues in the CDR3. Per germline, CDR1 SGDLS and CDR2 YYNGEE.

The genes are TRBV10-2 and TRBJ2-1; TRBD2 agrees at 9 bases. This CDR3 spans 16 amino acids. From germline, CDR1 is WSHSY and CDR2 SAAADI. Germline trimming cut 5 bases from V and 9 bases from J; bases unmatched to any gene: 14. CDR3 bases: TGCGCCAGCAGTAACATGTGGCGGGGGGGCATTGGTGAGCAGTTCTTC. Its protein is CASSNMWRGGIGEQFF.

The V call is TRBV7-2, the J call TRBJ2-7; 12 nucleotides line up with TRBD2. Germline V CDR1 and CDR2: SGHTA, FQGNSA. The J segment lost 4 bases and the V segment lost 5 bases, leaving 9 bases of the junction unmatched. There are 16 residues in the CDR3. CDR3 region: CASSQPGLAGQYEQYF. The CDR3 DNA is TGTGCCAGCAGCCAACCCGGACTAGCGGGACAGTACGAGCAGTACTTC.

The chain couples TRBV12-3 or TRBV12-4 to TRBJ2-7; no clear D gene. V was shortened by 3 bases and J by 4 bases, with 10 bases between the two germline ends. The CDR3 consists of 13 residues. In DNA form, the CDR3 reads TGTGCCAGCAGTTTTTTACAACAATACGAGCAGTACTTC. Translating it yields CASSFLQQYEQYF.

The chain links TRBV18 to TRBJ2-1; no definite D call. CDR3 length: 16 amino acids. CDR1 is KGHSH, CDR2 LQKENI, per germline. Trimming pared 0 bases from V and 1 base from J, leaving 10 bases between. The CDR3 DNA follows: TGTGCCAGCTCACCACCGCCTAGTGGGTCCTACAATGAGCAGTTCTTC. It is translated as CASSPPPSGSYNEQFF.

This clone was detected only once. The V and J genes are TRBV3-1 (or the pseudogene TRBV3-2) and TRBJ2-1; 9 bases map to TRBD2. The CDR3 is 15 residues long. Germline CDR1 and CDR2: LGHDT and YNNKEL (reference sequence). The junction had 4 bases not matched to a gene; V was cut back by 1 base and J by 6 bases. Written as DNA, the CDR3 is TGTGCCAGCAGCCAAGGCGGGAGGGGGTTCAATGAGCAGTTCTTC. Encoded protein: CASSQGGRGFNEQFF.